This TCR beta chain was recovered during a study of control samples from healthy donors and cancer patients. Per the germline V gene, CDR1 is SNHLY and CDR2 is FYNNEI. The CDR3 spans 16 residues. Trimming cost V 5 bases and J 6 bases; bases outside gene matches: 10. The table came from immunoSEQ multiplex PCR; TCRdb's copy has only in-frame clones and leaves some out. The data show approximately 100,000 clones, about nine tenths seen once. The chain recombines TRBV2 with TRBJ2-3; 11 bases are shared with TRBD1. The sequence was obtained from a young woman in good health. The sequencing input was blood. Written as DNA, the CDR3 is TGTGCCAGCAGTACTACCGGGACAGGGGGGTCCGATACGCAGTATTTT. Translation gives CASSTTGTGGSDTQYF.